This T cell receptor (beta chain) derives from a study of technical replicates of blood from a handful of donors. Generated by immunoSEQ multiplex PCR, the TCRdb table keeps only in-frame clones and is missing some. The sample holds about 69,000 clones; over 75% are singletons and the top ten take around 4.6%. Looked up from germline, CDR1 is MNHEY and CDR2 is SVGAGI. CDR3 length: 13 amino acids. V lost 4 bases, J lost 3 bases, and 10 bases lay in between. This clone came up once. The sequencing input was PBMCs. This chain links TRBV6-5 with TRBJ2-7; TRBD2 might be the D (6 bases). The receptor was isolated from a human donor in good health. Some clones in this sample may be carry-over from other donors' samples. CDR3: CASSLGGRYEQYF. The CDR3 region has the DNA TGTGCCAGCAGTTTGGGGGGTCGCTACGAGCAGTACTTC.